The rows below give T cell receptor beta chains drawn from one sample of a study of kidney transplant recipient with SARS-CoV-2 infection. TCRdb re-analysed the reads in MiXCR, keeping a single row per CDR3 protein. The profile shows under 300,000 distinct CDR3 sequences, more than 25% of them singletons. The input for sequencing was a blood sample, taken at baseline and on day 111 from a kidney transplant recipient. The receptors stem from a male patient between 25 and 39 years old who had COVID-19 and was a kidney transplant recipient. Some T cells may arise from the graft donor. Each CDR3 is given with its conserved first and last residue. A D gene is named only where the DNA matches it firmly. Where a row states a size, it is once, few, many or the class of an expanded clone; other rows omit it.

clone_size	j_call	d_call	cdr3_length	v_call	cdr3_nt	cdr3_aa
many	TRBJ1-2	.	16	TRBV8-2	TGTGGCAGTAACCACTATGATAGCCGAAAGACCTATGGCTACACCTTC	CGSNHYDSRKTYGYTF
once	TRBJ2-3	.	15	TRBV20-1	TGCAGTGCCCTCGATTGGGTCTCTAGCACAGATACGCAGTATTTT	CSALDWVSSTDTQYF
.	TRBJ2-2	TRBD2	14	TRBV24-1	TGTACCACCAGTCCTAGCGGGAACACCGGGGAGCTGTTTTTT	CTTSPSGNTGELFF
.	TRBJ2-5	TRBD2	15	TRBV29-1	TGCAGCGTTGCGGAGATAGCGGGAGGGCCGCCGACCCAGTACTTC	CSVAEIAGGPPTQYF
many	TRBJ2-1	.	12	TRBV3-2	TGTGCCAGCAGCCCCCAGGACAGAGAGAAGTTCTTC	CASSPQDREKFF
.	TRBJ2-5	.	14	TRBV19	TGTGCCAGTAGTATCTCCAGTTCCCAAGAGACCCAGTGCTTC	CASSISSSQETQCF
many	TRBJ1-2	TRBD1	15	TRBV24-1	TGTGCCACCAGTGAACCTGGACAGGCCATCTATGGCTACACCTTC	CATSEPGQAIYGYTF
many	TRBJ2-3	.	14	TRBV3-2	TGTGCCAGCAGCCCAGGGGGTAGCACAGATACGCAGTATTTT	CASSPGGSTDTQYF
once	TRBJ2-3	TRBD2	15	TRBV20-1	TGCAGTGCTACAGATGGCGGGGGGGAAACAGATACGCAGTATTTT	CSATDGGGETDTQYF
many	TRBJ1-2	.	17	TRBV6-4	TGTGCCAGCAGTTGTGGACGCTCACACGGAAAGACCTATGGCTACACCTTC	CASSCGRSHGKTYGYTF
many	TRBJ1-2	TRBD1	15	TRBV25-1	TGTGCCAGCAGGGCTAGGACAGGGGGCTACTATGGCTACACCTTC	CASRARTGGYYGYTF
many	TRBJ1-1	TRBD1	16	TRBV11-1	TGTGCCAGCAGCTGGACAGGGGACTTCATGAACACTGAAGCTTTCTTT	CASSWTGDFMNTEAFF
many	TRBJ2-7	TRBD2	13	TRBV2	TGTGCCAGCGGGGTGTGGGGAGGGGCCGAGCAGTACTTC	CASGVWGGAEQYF
.	TRBJ1-2	.	16	TRBV5-4	TGTGCCAGCCACATAAGCGTACCAGGAAGGACCTATGGCTACACCTTC	CASHISVPGRTYGYTF
.	TRBJ1-2	.	17	TRBV12-3/TRBV12-4	TGTGCCAGCAGTCGGACATACACAGCAGGAAAGACCTATGGCTACACCTTC	CASSRTYTAGKTYGYTF
many	TRBJ2-1	.	14	TRBV10-2	TGCGCCAGCAGTGAAAAAGATATATACAATGAGCAGTTCTTC	CASSEKDIYNEQFF
many	TRBJ1-5	.	13	TRBV28	TGTGCCAGCAGTCCACGGGCTTATCAGCCCCAGCATTTT	CASSPRAYQPQHF
many	TRBJ2-7	TRBD1	16	TRBV27	TGTGCCAGCAGCTCCACCAGACAGGGGACCCTCTACGAGCAGTACTTC	CASSSTRQGTLYEQYF
many	TRBJ1-2	.	17	TRBV10-2	TGCGCCAGCAGTTCGGTCAACACTTCTAGAAAGACCTATGGCTACACCTTC	CASSSVNTSRKTYGYTF
.	TRBJ2-1	TRBD2	19	TRBV4-3	TGCGCCAGCAGCCCAGGACTAGCGGGAGGCGATAGCTCCTACAATGAGCAGTTCTTC	CASSPGLAGGDSSYNEQFF
many	TRBJ2-7	.	13	TRBV3-2	TGTGCCAGCAGCCACAGGGGAGGGAACGAGCAGTACTTC	CASSHRGGNEQYF
many	TRBJ1-2	.	15	TRBV6-1	TGTGCCAGCAGTGAAGCGGAGGCGGCAATCTATGGCTACACCTTC	CASSEAEAAIYGYTF
many	TRBJ2-7	TRBD2	14	TRBV2	TGTGCCAGCAGCCGAGCGGGAGGGACCTACGAGCAGTACTTC	CASSRAGGTYEQYF
many	TRBJ2-2	.	15	TRBV10-3	TGTGCCATCAGTGAGAGGCAGGGAAACACCGGGGAGCTGTTTTTT	CAISERQGNTGELFF
many	TRBJ1-2	.	17	TRBV12-2	TGTGCAAGTCGCACGGGTCGGACTCCACGAAAGACCTATGGCTACACCTTC	CASRTGRTPRKTYGYTF
many	TRBJ2-7	.	15	TRBV4-2	TGTGCCAGCAGCCAAGAACAGGGATCGAGCTACGAGCAGTACTTC	CASSQEQGSSYEQYF
.	TRBJ2-1	.	15	TRBV7-2	TGTGCCAGCAGCTTAGGCGTCACCTCCTACAATGGGCAGTTCTTC	CASSLGVTSYNGQFF
once	TRBJ2-3	TRBD2	17	TRBV19	TGTGCCAGTAAGTCGCGACTAGCGGGGGGGCCATCAGATACGCAGTATTTT	CASKSRLAGGPSDTQYF
many	TRBJ2-5	.	15	TRBV27	TGTGCCAGCAGTTTCAGAGACAGTCCCAGCGAGACCCAGTACTTC	CASSFRDSPSETQYF
few	TRBJ1-2	.	16	TRBV8-2	TGTGGCAGTGGATGGGCTGATAGCCGAAAGACCTATGGCTACACCTTC	CGSGWADSRKTYGYTF
many	TRBJ2-3	.	19	TRBV28	TGTGCCAGCAGACCTCCTCCCCGGGGCCGAAAAACTAGCACAGATACGCAGTATTTT	CASRPPPRGRKTSTDTQYF
many	TRBJ1-5	.	15	TRBV4-2	TGTGCCAGCAGCCAAGATGTCGCGGGGAGTCAGCCCCAGCATTTT	CASSQDVAGSQPQHF
many	TRBJ1-2	.	16	TRBV5-5	TGTGCCAGCGCGTGTATTGTCTCGCGAAAGACCTATGGCTACACCTTC	CASACIVSRKTYGYTF
few	TRBJ2-6	TRBD1	19	TRBV7-9	TGTGCCAGCAGCTCTAGAGAGGACAGGGGCTTCTCTGGGGCCAACGTCCTGACTTTC	CASSSREDRGFSGANVLTF
many	TRBJ2-5	TRBD2	13	TRBV24-1	TGTGCCACCAGGGTAGCGGGATCAGAGACCCAGTACTTC	CATRVAGSETQYF
few	TRBJ2-5	.	15	TRBV6-6	TGTGCCAGCAGCGACGACCGTTACGGGGGAGAGACCCAGTACTTC	CASSDDRYGGETQYF
many	TRBJ1-2	.	16	TRBV8-2	TGTGGCAGTCAGTTGGATGATAGCCGAAAGACCTATGGCTACACCTTC	CGSQLDDSRKTYGYTF
many	TRBJ1-1	TRBD1	14	TRBV29-1	TGCAGCGTTGAAGATCGGACAGGAGGCCCCAAAGCTTTCTTT	CSVEDRTGGPKAFF
many	TRBJ2-1	TRBD2	17	TRBV18	TGTGCCAGCTCAGTAGCGGGAGTAGTCGTGTCGCACAATGAGCAGTTCTTC	CASSVAGVVVSHNEQFF
many	TRBJ1-2	.	17	TRBV7-2	TGTGCCAGCAGCTTTTTCAACAGAGACGGAAAGACCTATGGCTACACCTTC	CASSFFNRDGKTYGYTF
many	TRBJ2-7	TRBD2	15	TRBV7-2	TGTGCCAGCAGCGACGGACTAGCGGCATACTACGAGCAGTACTTC	CASSDGLAAYYEQYF
many	TRBJ1-2	.	14	TRBV7-9	TGTGCCAGCAGCTTAGGGGGACATAACTATGGCTACACCTTC	CASSLGGHNYGYTF
few	TRBJ2-3	.	16	TRBV11-1	TGTGCCAGCAGCTTCCGGGTCAAATCTAGCACAGATACGCAGTATTTT	CASSFRVKSSTDTQYF
few	TRBJ2-5	TRBD1	14	TRBV7-3	TGTGCCAGCAGCTTGGCAGGGGGATTGGAGACCCAGTACTTC	CASSLAGGLETQYF
.	TRBJ2-2	.	18	TRBV3-1	TGTGCCAGCAGCTCACTTGGTCCCATTTCAGGCTTGACCGGGGAGCTGTTTTTT	CASSSLGPISGLTGELFF
few	TRBJ2-1	.	12	TRBV2	TGTGCCAGCAGTGAATGGGTGGATGAGCAGTTCTTC	CASSEWVDEQFF
.	TRBJ1-2	.	17	TRBV7-1	TGTGCCAGCAGCGAGCAAGGTCACGAGGGAAAGACCTATGGCTACACCTTC	CASSEQGHEGKTYGYTF
many	TRBJ1-2	.	17	TRBV7-2	TGTGCCAGCAGCGTAAATATCAGAGACGGAAAGACCTATGGCTACACCTTC	CASSVNIRDGKTYGYTF
many	TRBJ2-7	.	14	TRBV28	TGTGCCAGCAGTTTTGACCATATACCCTACGAGCAGTACTTC	CASSFDHIPYEQYF
many	TRBJ2-7	.	15	TRBV18	TGTGCCAGCTCACCACCGTCGGACGTCAAGGGGGAGCAGTACTTC	CASSPPSDVKGEQYF
.	TRBJ1-2	.	17	TRBV11-2	TGTGCCAGCAGCTTTGGACTAACAAGCAGAAAGACCTATGGCTACACCTTC	CASSFGLTSRKTYGYTF
.	TRBJ1-2	.	16	TRBV5-4	TGTGCCAGCGCTCTCGACGTACCAGGAAAGACCTATGGCCACACCTTC	CASALDVPGKTYGHTF
many	TRBJ1-2	.	17	TRBV6-2/TRBV6-3	TGTGCCAGCAGTGCTTCTTGCTGCATCGGAAAGACCTATGGCTACACCTTC	CASSASCCIGKTYGYTF
many	TRBJ2-7	.	15	TRBV20-1	TGCAGTGCTCCACGCCCAGGAGGACTGGTCTACGAGCAGTACTTC	CSAPRPGGLVYEQYF
many	TRBJ2-7	.	14	TRBV7-9	TGTGCCAGCAGCATCAAAGACAGGACCAACGAGCAGTACTTC	CASSIKDRTNEQYF